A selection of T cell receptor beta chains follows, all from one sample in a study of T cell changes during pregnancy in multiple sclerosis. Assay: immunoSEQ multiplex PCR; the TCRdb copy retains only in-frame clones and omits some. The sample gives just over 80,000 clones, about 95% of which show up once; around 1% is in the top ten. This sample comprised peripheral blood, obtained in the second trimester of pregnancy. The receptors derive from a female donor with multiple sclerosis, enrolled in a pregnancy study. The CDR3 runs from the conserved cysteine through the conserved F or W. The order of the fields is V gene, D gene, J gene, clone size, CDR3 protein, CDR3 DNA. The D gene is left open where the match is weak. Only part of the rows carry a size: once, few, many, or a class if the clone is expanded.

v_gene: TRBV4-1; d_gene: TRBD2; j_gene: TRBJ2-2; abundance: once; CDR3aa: CASSQKGGDTGELFF; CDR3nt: TGCGCCAGCAGCCAAAAGGGAGGGGACACCGGGGAGCTGTTTTTT
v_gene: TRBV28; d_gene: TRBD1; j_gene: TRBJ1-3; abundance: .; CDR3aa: CASSYLDRVGLDGNTIYF; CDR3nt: TGTGCCAGCAGTTACTTGGACAGGGTGGGGTTGGATGGAAACACCATATATTTT
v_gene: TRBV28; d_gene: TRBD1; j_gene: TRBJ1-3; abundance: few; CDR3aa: CASSLIAGGSGNTIYF; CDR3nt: TGTGCCAGCAGTTTAATCGCAGGGGGCTCTGGAAACACCATATATTTT
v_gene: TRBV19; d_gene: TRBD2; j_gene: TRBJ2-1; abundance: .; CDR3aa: CASTRQGASGRVFGNEQFF; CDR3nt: TGTGCCTCCACGAGGCAGGGGGCTAGCGGGAGGGTGTTTGGCAATGAGCAGTTCTTC
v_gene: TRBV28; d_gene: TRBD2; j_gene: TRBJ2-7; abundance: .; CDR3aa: CASSREGTYEQYF; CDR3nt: TGTGCCAGCAGCCGGGAGGGCACCTACGAGCAGTACTTC
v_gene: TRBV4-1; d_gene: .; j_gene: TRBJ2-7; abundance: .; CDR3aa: CASSQDSAGSYEQYF; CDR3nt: TGCGCCAGCAGCCAAGATTCGGCAGGGTCCTACGAGCAGTACTTC
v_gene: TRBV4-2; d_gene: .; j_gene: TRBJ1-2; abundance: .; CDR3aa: CASSQARTDYGYTF; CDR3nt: TGTGCCAGCAGCCAAGCGAGGACAGACTATGGCTACACCTTC
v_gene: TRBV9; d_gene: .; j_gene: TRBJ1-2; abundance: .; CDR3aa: CASSLRIQGNYGYTF; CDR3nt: TGTGCCAGCAGCCTACGGATCCAGGGGAACTATGGCTACACCTTC
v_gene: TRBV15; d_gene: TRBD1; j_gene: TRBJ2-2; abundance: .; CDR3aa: CATSPILKGQGKTGELFF; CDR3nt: TGTGCCACCAGCCCGATTCTGAAGGGACAGGGAAAAACCGGGGAGCTGTTTTTT
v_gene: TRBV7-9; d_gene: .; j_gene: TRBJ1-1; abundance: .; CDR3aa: CASSRGQINTEAFF; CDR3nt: TGTGCCAGCAGCAGAGGACAGATCAACACTGAAGCTTTCTTT
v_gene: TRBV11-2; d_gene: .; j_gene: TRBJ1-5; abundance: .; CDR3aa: CASTKTSGNQPQHF; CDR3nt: TGTGCCAGCACCAAAACCTCAGGAAATCAGCCCCAGCATTTT
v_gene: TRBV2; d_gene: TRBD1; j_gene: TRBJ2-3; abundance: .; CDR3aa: CASSEDPDRGLVGTDTQYF; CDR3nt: TGTGCCAGCAGTGAAGATCCGGACAGGGGGCTTGTTGGCACAGATACGCAGTATTTT
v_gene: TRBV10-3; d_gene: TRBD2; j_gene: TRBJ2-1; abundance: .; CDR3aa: CAISSGTMANEQFF; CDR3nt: TGTGCCATCAGTTCCGGGACTATGGCTAATGAGCAGTTCTTC
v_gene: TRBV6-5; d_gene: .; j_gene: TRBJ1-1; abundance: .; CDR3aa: CASRGELPNTEAFF; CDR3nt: TGTGCCAGCAGAGGGGAACTGCCGAACACTGAAGCTTTCTTT
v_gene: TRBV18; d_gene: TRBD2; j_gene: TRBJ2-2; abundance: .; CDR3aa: CASSPPGLAGVGTGELFF; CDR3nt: TGTGCCAGCTCACCACCGGGACTAGCGGGAGTGGGAACCGGGGAGCTGTTTTTT
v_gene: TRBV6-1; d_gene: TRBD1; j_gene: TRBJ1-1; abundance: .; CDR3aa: CASSRTGTGSTEAFF; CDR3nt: TGTGCCAGCAGTAGGACAGGGACGGGGAGCACTGAAGCTTTCTTT
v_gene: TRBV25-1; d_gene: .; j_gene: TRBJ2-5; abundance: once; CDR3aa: CASSENVVQGNPETQYF; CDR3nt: TGTGCCAGCAGTGAAAATGTGGTTCAGGGAAATCCAGAGACCCAGTACTTC
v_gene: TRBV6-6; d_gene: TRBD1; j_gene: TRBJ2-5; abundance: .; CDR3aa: CASSTRDRAQYF; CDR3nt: TGTGCCAGCAGTACCCGGGACAGGGCCCAGTACTTC
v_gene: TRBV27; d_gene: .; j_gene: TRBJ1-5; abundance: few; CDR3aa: CASSLSKGGNQPQHF; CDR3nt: TGTGCCAGCAGTTTATCGAAAGGGGGTAATCAGCCCCAGCATTTT
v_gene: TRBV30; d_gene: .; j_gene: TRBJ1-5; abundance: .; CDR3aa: CAWSGGHRVNQPQHF; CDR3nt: TGTGCCTGGAGTGGGGGTCACAGGGTCAATCAGCCCCAGCATTTT
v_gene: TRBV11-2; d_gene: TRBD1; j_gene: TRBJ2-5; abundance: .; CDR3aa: CASSPTGGLKTQYF; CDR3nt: TGTGCCAGCAGCCCAACAGGGGGGTTAAAGACCCAGTACTTC
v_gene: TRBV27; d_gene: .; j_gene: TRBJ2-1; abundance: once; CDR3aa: CASSFMDSPWEQQFF; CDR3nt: TGTGCCAGCAGTTTCATGGACAGTCCGTGGGAGCAGCAGTTCTTC
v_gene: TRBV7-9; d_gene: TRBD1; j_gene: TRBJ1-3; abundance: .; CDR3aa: CASSTDRANTIYF; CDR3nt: TGTGCCAGCAGCACCGACAGGGCAAACACCATATATTTT
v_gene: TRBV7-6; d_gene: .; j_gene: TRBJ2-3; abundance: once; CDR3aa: CASSQGHTRTDTQYF; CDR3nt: TGTGCCAGCAGCCAAGGACACACGAGGACAGATACGCAGTATTTT
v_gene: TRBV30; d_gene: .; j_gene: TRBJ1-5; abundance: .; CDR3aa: CAWSVRRGFMPQHF; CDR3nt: TGTGCCTGGAGTGTACGCCGGGGGTTTATGCCCCAGCATTTT
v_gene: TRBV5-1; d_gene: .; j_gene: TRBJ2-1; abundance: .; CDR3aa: CASSLAGGQYNEQFF; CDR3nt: TGCGCCAGCAGCTTGGCCGGGGGTCAATACAATGAGCAGTTCTTC
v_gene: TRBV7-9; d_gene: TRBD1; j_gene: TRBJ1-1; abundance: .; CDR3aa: CASSADTGTGASEAFF; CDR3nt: TGTGCCAGCAGCGCGGACACCGGGACAGGGGCGAGTGAAGCTTTCTTT
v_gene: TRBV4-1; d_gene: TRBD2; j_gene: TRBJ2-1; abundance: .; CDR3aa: CASSQEGTSVHNEQFF; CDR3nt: TGCGCCAGCAGCCAAGAAGGGACTAGCGTGCACAATGAGCAGTTCTTC
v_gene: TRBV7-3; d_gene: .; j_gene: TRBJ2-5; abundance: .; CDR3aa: CASSPGRQETQYF; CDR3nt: TGTGCCAGCAGCCCCGGGAGACAAGAGACCCAGTACTTC
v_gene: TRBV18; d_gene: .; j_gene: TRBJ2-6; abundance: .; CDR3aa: CASSPDTGANVLTF; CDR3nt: TGTGCCAGCTCACCGGACACTGGGGCCAACGTCCTGACTTTC
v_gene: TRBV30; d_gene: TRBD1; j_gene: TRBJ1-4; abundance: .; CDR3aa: CAWRRRGTGYEKLFF; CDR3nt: TGTGCCTGGAGACGGCGCGGGACAGGCTACGAAAAACTGTTTTTT
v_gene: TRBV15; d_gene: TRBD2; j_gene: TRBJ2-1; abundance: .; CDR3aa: CATSRDGLAGGEQFF; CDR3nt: TGTGCCACCAGCAGAGACGGGCTAGCGGGGGGTGAGCAGTTCTTC
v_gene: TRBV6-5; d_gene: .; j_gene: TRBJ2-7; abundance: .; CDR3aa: CASSYTVRYEQYF; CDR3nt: TGTGCCAGCAGTTACACGGTTCGCTACGAGCAGTACTTC
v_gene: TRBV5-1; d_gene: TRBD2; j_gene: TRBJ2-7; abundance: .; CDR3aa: CASSWGLAFSYEQYF; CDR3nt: TGCGCCAGCAGCTGGGGACTAGCGTTTTCCTACGAGCAGTACTTC
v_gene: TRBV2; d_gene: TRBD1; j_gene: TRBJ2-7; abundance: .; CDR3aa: CASRDRGSYEQYF; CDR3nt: TGTGCCAGCAGGGACAGGGGCTCCTACGAGCAGTACTTC
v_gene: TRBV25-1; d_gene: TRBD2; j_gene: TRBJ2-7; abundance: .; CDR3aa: CASTPSGSSSYEQYF; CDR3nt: TGTGCCAGCACCCCTAGCGGGAGCTCTTCCTACGAGCAGTACTTC
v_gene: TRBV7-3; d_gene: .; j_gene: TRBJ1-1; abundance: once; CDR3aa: CASSLDKNTEAFF; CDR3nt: TGTGCCAGCAGCTTGGACAAGAACACTGAAGCTTTCTTT
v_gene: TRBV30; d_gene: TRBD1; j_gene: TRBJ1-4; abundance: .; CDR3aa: CAWRRQGITNEKLFF; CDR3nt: TGTGCCTGGCGACGACAGGGGATAACTAATGAAAAACTGTTTTTT
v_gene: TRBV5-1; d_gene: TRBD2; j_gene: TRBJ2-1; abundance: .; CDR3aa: CASRSGSAGNEQFF; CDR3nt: TGCGCCAGCCGGAGCGGGAGTGCTGGGAATGAGCAGTTCTTC
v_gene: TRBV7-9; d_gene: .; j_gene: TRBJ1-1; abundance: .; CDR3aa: CASSLALGHGSF; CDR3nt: TGTGCCAGCAGCTTAGCGCTGGGACATGGCTCCTTT
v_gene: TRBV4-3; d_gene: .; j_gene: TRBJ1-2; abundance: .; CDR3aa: CASSQDSLTGGYTF; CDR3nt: TGCGCCAGCAGCCAAGATTCTCTTACGGGGGGCTACACCTTC
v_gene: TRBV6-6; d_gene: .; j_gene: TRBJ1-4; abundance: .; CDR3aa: CASGGLGHDEKLFF; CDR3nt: TGTGCCAGCGGGGGACTAGGACACGATGAAAAACTGTTTTTT